This T cell receptor (beta chain) was obtained from a study of beta chain features in type 1 diabetes. The wider study: The samples had about 110,000,000 sorted cells examined in all.

This clone was detected only a few times. The whole isolated RNA underwent reverse transcription, so sequencing captured expressed TCRB transcripts. Read counts averaged approximately 3.3 million for samples of naive, central memory and regulatory T cells. The protocol was immunoSEQ multiplex PCR, while the TCRdb copy is restricted to in-frame clones and leaves out a portion. Here the sample spans under 150,000 clones, under 60% being singletons. Trimming at V came to 6 bases and at J to 7 bases, leaving 11 bases not matched to a gene. The CDR3 contains 15 residues. Germline V gives CDR1 SEHNR, CDR2 FQNEAQ (reference sequence).

Sequencing was performed on Tregs from blood. This TCR derives from a man aged 18-30 years in good health. V gene TRBV7-9 combines with J gene TRBJ2-1; 8 bases align to TRBD2. CDR3 sequence reads: CASRAPGGPWNEQFF. The CDR3 nucleotides read TGTGCCAGCAGGGCCCCGGGGGGGCCGTGGAATGAGCAGTTCTTC.